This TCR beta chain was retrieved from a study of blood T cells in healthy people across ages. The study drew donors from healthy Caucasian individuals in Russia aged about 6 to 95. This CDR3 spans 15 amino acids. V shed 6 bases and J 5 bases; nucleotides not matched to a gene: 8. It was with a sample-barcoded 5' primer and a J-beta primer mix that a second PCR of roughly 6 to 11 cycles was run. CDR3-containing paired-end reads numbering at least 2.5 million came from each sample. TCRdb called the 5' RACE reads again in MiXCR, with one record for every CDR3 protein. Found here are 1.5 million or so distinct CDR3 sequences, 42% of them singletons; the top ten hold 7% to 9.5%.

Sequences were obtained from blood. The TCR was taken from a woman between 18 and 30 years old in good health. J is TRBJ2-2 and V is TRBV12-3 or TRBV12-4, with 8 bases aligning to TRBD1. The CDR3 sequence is CASSNPRGRTGELFF. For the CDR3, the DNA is TGTGCCAGCAGCAACCCCAGGGGGCGGACCGGGGAGCTGTTTTTT.